This section outlines one T cell receptor beta chain sequence together with its context. This sample was included in a study of shared clonotypes between healthy human individuals. Repertoires were generated with immunoSEQ multiplex PCR, while TCRdb's copy carries only in-frame clones and drops some. This table has roughly 2 million clones, 90% to 95% appearing once. Germline CDR1 is MNHEY and CDR2 is SVGAGI. CDR3 length: 14 residues. The J segment lost 5 bases and the V segment lost 5 bases, leaving 5 bases of the junction unmatched. The gene calls are TRBV6-5 and TRBJ1-3; the match to TRBD1 covers 8 bases. The sequencing sample was made of naive CD4+ T cells sorted from blood. Subset denoted: CD45RA+ positively selected. This clonotype was sampled from a man aged 18 to 29 in good health. For the CDR3, the DNA is TGTGCCAGCAGTCGTACAGGGGGTAGAAACACCATATATTTT. Its translation: CASSRTGGRNTIYF.